This entry lists 14 T cell receptor beta chains sequenced from one sample in a study of T cells in Graves' hyperthyroidism and ophthalmopathy. RNA transcripts were the template for amplifying TCR beta CDR3 regions. With the HTBI primer set, the TCR CDR3 went through a first round of RT-PCR. TCRdb used MiXCR to reprocess the multiplex PCR reads, holding one entry per CDR3 protein. The sample comprises about 350,000 distinct CDR3 sequences, around a sixth of which are singletons, and roughly a sixth rests with the top ten. Sequencing input: blood. These receptors all stem from a woman between 40 and 50 years old with Graves' ophthalmopathy.

This clonotype was counted many times. This chain connects TRBV2 to TRBJ2-7; D perhaps matches TRBD2 (6 bases). V shed 7 bases and J shed 2 bases, with 15 bases lying between them. Looked up from germline, CDR1 is SNHLY and CDR2 is FYNNEI. The CDR3 loop spans 14 amino acids. The CDR3 here is CASTPREYPYEQYF. The CDR3 coding sequence is TGTGCCAGCACCCCCCGGGAGTATCCCTACGAGCAGTACTTC.

This clonotype has ten or more counts. The chain employs TRBV20-1 and TRBJ2-7, with TRBD1 identical over 10 bases. This CDR3 is 13 amino acids long. V dropped 5 bases and J dropped 4; count of bases not matched to a gene: 5. Germline-derived CDR1 and CDR2 are DFQATT and SNEGSKA (reference sequence). CDR3 coding DNA: TGCAGTGCTTTGGACAGGGGGTGGTACGAGCAGTACTTC. Translation: CSALDRGWYEQYF.

This clonotype was seen at least ten times. The rearrangement joins TRBV28 to TRBJ2-3, with D unresolved. Germline V gene lookup returns CDR1 MDHEN and CDR2 SYDVKM. V was cut by 10 bases and J by 6 bases, with 8 bases left in between. The CDR3 runs 10 residues. The CDR3 reads CATIRDTQYF. The CDR3 DNA is TGTGCCACCATCAGGGATACGCAGTATTTT.

This clonotype was found many times. The chain joins TRBV4-2 to TRBJ2-7; weak D call: TRBD2 (7 bases). CDR1 and CDR2 from the germline V gene are LGHNA and YNFKEQ. V lost 4 bases to trimming and J lost 2 bases, with 12 bases between them. This CDR3 is 14 amino acids long. The CDR3 reads CASSPGGAPYEQYF. Written as DNA, the CDR3 is TGTGCCAGCAGCCCTGGGGGGGCCCCCTACGAGCAGTACTTC.

In its sample, this clonotype was seen many times. The genes are TRBV19 and TRBJ1-1, with TRBD1 as a possible D gene (5 bases). Trimming cost V 6 bases and J 4 bases, with 12 bases left between them. CDR3 length: 13 residues. CDR1 and CDR2 (germline): LNHDA, SQIVND (reference sequence). The CDR3 reads CASRGQGITEAFF. The CDR3 DNA reads TGTGCCAGTAGAGGTCAGGGAATCACTGAAGCTTTCTTT.

The J gene is TRBJ2-7, the V gene TRBV7-9; a possible D gene is TRBD1 (6 bases). CDR1 is SEHNR and CDR2 is FQNEAQ in the germline V gene (reference sequence). The V end lost 2 bases, the J end lost 6 bases, and 14 bases lay between the germline ends. This CDR3 has 14 amino acids. The CDR3 reads CASSLLGTGLEQYF. The CDR3 nucleotides read TGTGCCAGCAGCTTACTAGGTACAGGGCTCGAGCAGTACTTC.

The chain joins TRBV6-1 to TRBJ2-7; D may be TRBD1 (5 bases). The germline V gene encodes CDR1 MNHNS and CDR2 SASEGT. The V gene lost 1 base and the J gene lost 1 base, with 11 bases spanning the gap. The CDR3 contains 15 residues. CDR3 region: CASSEVWQGSYEQYF. The CDR3 DNA reads TGTGCCAGCAGTGAAGTATGGCAGGGATCCTACGAGCAGTACTTC.

The table lists this clonotype with many counts. V is TRBV19 and J is TRBJ1-2; tentatively, D is TRBD1 (6 bases). Trimming removed 7 bases from V and 10 bases from J, with 22 bases in between. Germline CDR1 and CDR2: LNHDA and SQIVND (reference sequence). The CDR3 has 14 residues. The CDR3 loop is CASNSVDRERTYTF. Here the CDR3 DNA reads TGTGCCAGTAATTCTGTGGACAGAGAGAGGACCTACACCTTC.

J is TRBJ1-2 and V is TRBV27; D is perhaps TRBD1 (5 bases). CDR3 length: 14 residues. V lost 1 base and J 4 bases, leaving 10 bases between the germline ends. CDR1 and CDR2 from the germline V gene are MNHEY and SMNVEV (reference sequence). This CDR3 is CASSLFGGSYGYTF. The CDR3 region has the DNA TGTGCCAGCAGTTTATTTGGGGGATCCTATGGCTACACCTTC.

This clonotype occurred many times. V usage is TRBV12-3 or TRBV12-4 and J usage is TRBJ2-5; D might be TRBD2 (6 bases). Trimming took 2 bases from V and 8 from J, leaving 15 bases between them. The CDR3 is 14 amino acids. CDR3 sequence reads: CASSLRVSGTTQYF. DNA of the CDR3: TGTGCCAGCAGTTTAAGGGTCTCCGGGACTACCCAGTACTTC.

This clonotype occurred many times. The V gene is TRBV12-3 or TRBV12-4, the J gene TRBJ1-1; D is possibly TRBD1 (6 bases). The CDR3 length is 14 residues. The germline V and J ends were trimmed by 6 bases and 0 bases, with 11 bases remaining between them. CDR3 nucleotide sequence: TGTGCCAGCAGCTCAAGGGGGGTGAACACTGAAGCTTTCTTT. It is translated as CASSSRGVNTEAFF.

This clonotype came up many times. Here the CDR3 DNA reads TGCAGTGCTAGACGGGGCAATCAGCCCCAGCATTTT. Amino acids: CSARRGNQPQHF. The chain has TRBV20-1 and TRBJ1-5; D is uncertain. In germline, CDR1 is DFQATT, CDR2 SNEGSKA (reference sequence). With 2 bases removed from V and 2 bases from J, the gap between germline ends came to 4 bases. CDR3 size: 12 residues.

This clonotype has just a few counts. The rearrangement links TRBV3-1 to TRBJ2-7; tentatively, D is TRBD1 or TRBD2 (5 bases each). Looked up from germline, CDR1 is LGHDT and CDR2 is YNNKEL (reference sequence). This CDR3 has 14 residues. V was clipped by 4 bases and J by 0 bases, with 10 bases between them. The CDR3 DNA reads as TGTGCCAGCAGCCTGGGACGGACCTCCTACGAGCAGTACTTC. Protein product: CASSLGRTSYEQYF.

This clonotype has ten or more counts. The chain joins TRBV5-1 to TRBJ1-1; D gene ambiguous. The CDR3 is 13 residues long. Germline CDR1 and CDR2: SGHRS and YFSETQ. The V and J ends lost 2 bases and 0 bases respectively, with 5 bases between them. The CDR3 bases are TGCGCCAGCAGCTTTCTGATGAACACTGAAGCTTTCTTT. Protein product: CASSFLMNTEAFF. Combining the CDR3 with reference TRBV5-1 and TRBJ1-1 gives the whole variable domain KAGVTQTPRYLIKTRGQQVTLSCSPISGHRSVSWYQQTPGQGLQFLFEYFSETQRNKGNFPGRFSGRQFSNSRSEMNVSTLELGDSALYLCASSFLMNTEAFFGQGTRLTVV.